One sample yielded the 6 T cell receptor beta chains listed below, sequenced in a study of blood T cell repertoires in COVID-19. This table comes from immunoSEQ multiplex PCR, and its TCRdb copy is limited to in-frame clones, with some not included. This sample has 310,000 or so clones, with approximately 88% found just once. Material for sequencing was PBMCs or T cells enriched from blood (not recorded which). The receptors shown here come from a woman in her forties who had recovered from COVID-19.

The V gene is TRBV28, the J gene TRBJ1-2; D call uncertain. V lost 7 bases and J 5 bases, leaving 14 bases between the germline ends. CDR1 and CDR2 (germline): MDHEN, SYDVKM. This CDR3 has 13 residues. The CDR3 reads CASKPGGRYGYTF. The DNA of the CDR3 is TGTGCCAGCAAACCAGGAGGGCGTTATGGCTACACCTTC.

This chain uses TRBV4-3 with TRBJ1-4; TRBD1 might be the D (6 bases). With 4 bases removed from V and 3 bases from J, the gap between germline ends came to 12 bases. Germline V CDR1 and CDR2: LGHNA, YSLEER. The CDR3 has 15 residues. CDR3 amino acids: CASSPTQGANEKLFF. The CDR3 bases are TGCGCCAGCAGCCCGACACAGGGCGCTAATGAAAAACTGTTTTTT.

The chain couples TRBV18 to TRBJ1-1; D not certain. Germline-derived CDR1 and CDR2 are KGHSH and LQKENI. CDR3 length: 13 residues. Trimming cost V 2 bases and J 2 bases, with 6 bases left between them. CDR3 coding DNA: TGTGCCAGCTCACCAGCGTTAAACACTGAAGCTTTCTTT. Translation gives CASSPALNTEAFF.

J is TRBJ2-1 and V is TRBV18, with D perhaps TRBD2 (6 bases). The CDR3 length is 18 residues. The V end was cut by 6 bases, the J end by 2 bases, with 23 bases between. Germline V gene sequence: CDR1 KGHSH, CDR2 LQKENI. CDR3 bases: TGTGCCAGCTCTCGCGGTAGAAAAGCGGGTGGTCCCTACAATGAGCAGTTCTTC. Its translation: CASSRGRKAGGPYNEQFF.

V usage is TRBV12-3 or TRBV12-4 and J usage is TRBJ2-1, with TRBD2 as a possible D gene (6 bases). The V and J ends lost 3 bases and 7 bases respectively, with 7 bases between them. CDR3 size: 12 residues. DNA of the CDR3: TGTGCCAGCAGTTTTGCGGGGAATGAGCAGTTCTTC. Protein sequence: CASSFAGNEQFF.

The chain joins TRBV12-3 or TRBV12-4 to TRBJ2-3; no firm D call. The V end was cut by 5 bases, the J end by 5 bases, with 11 bases between. This CDR3 has 13 amino acids. The DNA for the CDR3 is TGTGCCAGCAGTCCAGACCGGAGAGATACGCAGTATTTT. It is translated as CASSPDRRDTQYF.